Below, 32 T cell receptor beta chains from the same sample are listed, as sequenced in a study of control samples from healthy donors and cancer patients (TCRdb year 2020). The library was generated by the immunoSEQ multiplex PCR assay. As stored in TCRdb, this immuneACCESS dataset retains in-frame rearrangements with V and J assigned. A fraction of the clones does not appear; measured against another copy, unresolved V genes explain less than half of the discrepancy, and the remainder lacks a known reason. The table for this sample lists over 150,000 clones; approximately 92% of them were counted only once. Of the sample, over 1.3% falls within the top ten clones. Sequencing used blood. These receptors all stem from a young man in good health.

This clone came up once. V is TRBV18 and J is TRBJ2-2; 10 nucleotides agree with TRBD1. This CDR3 comprises 15 residues. J gave up 3 bases and V 6 bases, and 4 bases lay outside the gene matches. The germline CDR1 and CDR2 sequences are KGHSH and LQKENI. CDR3 coding DNA: TGTGCCAGCTCTTTTGGACAGGGGGACACCGGGGAGCTGTTTTTT. As protein: CASSFGQGDTGELFF.

The chain joins TRBV6-5 to TRBJ1-5, with D unclear. Trimming left V 3 bases short and J 3 bases short, with 12 bases between. Germline loops: CDR1 MNHEY, CDR2 SVGAGI. The CDR3 contains 15 residues. The CDR3 sequence is CASSYQRGTNQPQHF. CDR3 sequence (DNA): TGTGCCAGCAGTTATCAACGCGGTACCAATCAGCCCCAGCATTTT.

V usage is TRBV28 and J usage is TRBJ1-6; a weak D match, TRBD1 (5 bases). Trimming left V 8 bases short and J 10 bases short, with 18 bases between. Germline loops: CDR1 MDHEN, CDR2 SYDVKM. The CDR3 runs to 14 residues. The CDR3 DNA reads as TGTGCCAGCCGGCGGGGTCCGACAGAATCACCCCTCCACTTT. Protein product: CASRRGPTESPLHF.

The chain carries TRBV4-2 and TRBJ1-1; no clear D gene. The CDR3 consists of 13 residues. V was shortened by 4 bases and J by 3 bases, with 9 bases between the two germline ends. Germline CDR1 and CDR2: LGHNA and YNFKEQ. The CDR3 reads CASSRFRDTEAFF. In DNA form, the CDR3 reads TGTGCCAGCAGCCGTTTTCGGGACACTGAAGCTTTCTTT.

The chain is built from TRBV29-1 and TRBJ1-1, with D unresolved. CDR3 length equals 15 residues. The V gene's germline CDR1 is SQVTM and CDR2 ANQGSEA. Trimming removed 6 bases at V and 2 bases at J, with 19 bases between. The CDR3 nucleotides are TGCAGCGTCCAGCAAGCTGGCGGGCTAAACACTGAAGCTTTCTTT. Its protein is CSVQQAGGLNTEAFF.

V and J are TRBV24-1 and TRBJ1-1; D unclear. The CDR3 is 12 amino acids. Trimming left V 1 base short and J 11 bases short, with 10 bases between. Per the germline V gene, CDR1 is KGHDR and CDR2 is SFDVKD. DNA for the CDR3: TGTGCCACCAGTGATTTTCTGGGTGGGGCTTTCTTT. This gives the protein CATSDFLGGAFF.

V usage is TRBV6-2 or TRBV6-3 and J usage is TRBJ1-1, with TRBD1 matching over 7 bases. CDR1 MNHEY and CDR2 SVGEGT come from the germline V gene. The V gene end was trimmed by 6 bases and the J gene end by 2 bases; junction bases not matched to a gene: 3. The CDR3 contains 13 residues. CDR3 sequence: CASRYRGNTEAFF. The CDR3 nucleotides are TGTGCCAGCAGGTACAGGGGAAACACTGAAGCTTTCTTT.

The chain has TRBV10-1 and TRBJ2-7; 7 nucleotides agree with TRBD2. CDR1 and CDR2 (germline): WNHNN, SYGVQD (reference sequence). The CDR3 contains 14 residues. Trimming at V came to 7 bases and at J to 0 bases, leaving 6 bases not matched to a gene. The CDR3, as DNA: TGCGCCAGCAACCCAGCGGGGAGCTCCTACGAGCAGTACTTC. Protein: CASNPAGSSYEQYF.

The gene calls are TRBV14 and TRBJ1-1; D is undetermined. Germline lookup yields CDR1 SGHDN and CDR2 FVKESK. The CDR3 extends over 16 amino acids. Trimming stripped 1 base from V and 0 bases from J, with 12 bases between. CDR3 DNA: TGTGCCAGCAGCCAAGTATACGGCGGCTTGAACACTGAAGCTTTCTTT. This gives the protein CASSQVYGGLNTEAFF.

V and J are TRBV7-8 and TRBJ2-7; 11 bases are shared with TRBD1. This CDR3 is built from 17 residues. Germline V gives CDR1 SGHVS, CDR2 FQNEAQ. V lost 1 base to trimming and J lost 2 bases; unmatched junction nucleotides: 7. The CDR3 sequence is CASSLVRTGGYPYEQYF. The CDR3 nucleotides read TGTGCCAGCAGCTTAGTCCGGACAGGGGGCTACCCCTACGAGCAGTACTTC.

The chain combines TRBV5-4 with TRBJ2-4; perhaps TRBD1 as D (5 bases). This CDR3 has 14 amino acids. V dropped 1 base and J dropped 1 base, with 6 bases sitting between them. The germline V gene encodes CDR1 SGHNT and CDR2 YYREEE (reference sequence). The CDR3 loop reads CASSLQGAKNIQYF. CDR3 DNA sequence: TGTGCCAGCAGCTTGCAGGGTGCCAAAAACATTCAGTACTTC.

The chain links TRBV6-5 to TRBJ1-1; 9 bases line up with TRBD1. With 1 base clipped from V and 6 bases from J, the junction kept 6 bases outside the gene matches. Germline CDR1 MNHEY, CDR2 SVGAGI. The CDR3 runs 15 residues. The CDR3 sequence: CASSYLGQGVSEAFF. The DNA of the CDR3 is TGTGCCAGCAGTTACTTGGGACAGGGCGTCTCTGAAGCTTTCTTT.

The rearrangement uses TRBV6-1 and TRBJ1-5; D gene unclear. V shed 3 bases and J shed 4 bases, with 7 bases lying between them. The CDR3 runs to 13 residues. Germline values: CDR1 MNHNS, CDR2 SASEGT. CDR3 loop: CASSDNRNQPQHF. The DNA for the CDR3 is TGTGCCAGCAGTGACAACAGAAATCAGCCCCAGCATTTT.

V gene TRBV4-1 combines with J gene TRBJ2-1, with TRBD1 identical over 7 bases. J was trimmed by 0 bases and V by 3 bases; bases with no gene match: 11. The CDR3 runs to 18 residues. In germline, CDR1 is MGHRA, CDR2 YSYEKL. The CDR3, as DNA: TGCGCCAGCAGCCAGACTCCGGGACAGCTAAACTCCTACAATGAGCAGTTCTTC. It translates to CASSQTPGQLNSYNEQFF.

The chain uses TRBV9 and TRBJ1-3; perhaps TRBD1 as D (5 bases). Germline values: CDR1 SGDLS, CDR2 YYNGEE. The CDR3 has 15 residues. Trimming stripped 1 base from V and 2 bases from J, with 10 bases between. CDR3 in amino acids: CASSVQGQTGNTIYF. DNA for the CDR3: TGTGCCAGCAGCGTACAGGGTCAGACTGGAAACACCATATATTTT.

The rearrangement uses TRBV18 and TRBJ2-7; TRBD1 agrees at 9 bases. CDR1 KGHSH and CDR2 LQKENI come from the germline V gene. The V segment lost 5 bases and the J segment 5 bases; nucleotides outside the gene matches: 4. The CDR3 totals 13 residues. CDR3 sequence reads: CASSSGQGDEQYF. In DNA form, the CDR3 reads TGTGCCAGCTCATCGGGACAGGGTGACGAGCAGTACTTC. The variable domain in full, with the rest retrieved from reference TRBV18 and TRBJ2-7, is NAGVMQNPRHLVRRRGQEARLRCSPMKGHSHVYWYRQLPEEGLKFMVYLQKENIIDESGMPKERFSAEFPKEGPSILRIQQVVRGDSAAYFCASSSGQGDEQYFGPGTRLTVT.

This chain joins TRBV10-3 and TRBJ2-1; TRBD2 aligns across 8 bases. Germline V gene sequence: CDR1 ENHRY, CDR2 SYGVKD. The CDR3 covers 15 residues. The ends lost 0 bases at V and 4 bases at J; junction bases unmatched: 2. CDR3 nucleotide sequence: TGTGCCATCAGTGAGTCAGAGCGGGGGTACAATGAGCAGTTCTTC. Protein: CAISESERGYNEQFF.

This chain connects TRBV5-3 to TRBJ2-3; the D gene is possibly TRBD2 (6 bases). TRBV5-3 is an ORF, and what it does is uncertain. This CDR3 has 14 amino acids. V was clipped by 1 base and J by 9 bases, with 15 bases between them. The CDR3 DNA sequence: TGTGCCAGAAGCTTGACGTACTCGGGGGAAACGCAGTATTTT. As protein: CARSLTYSGETQYF.

V gene TRBV14 combines with J gene TRBJ1-1; D gene uncertain. Germline-derived CDR1 and CDR2 are SGHDN and FVKESK. V gave up 0 bases and J gave up 8 bases, with 10 bases separating them. This CDR3 has 13 residues. CDR3 loop: CASSQERSPEAFF. CDR3 coding DNA: TGTGCCAGCAGCCAAGAACGGTCCCCAGAAGCTTTCTTT.

This clone was seen just once. The chain couples TRBV30 to TRBJ1-5; 7 bases map to TRBD1. The CDR3 length is 12 residues. The J segment lost 6 bases and the V segment lost 5 bases, leaving 4 bases of the junction unmatched. Germline CDR1 is GTSNPN and CDR2 is SVGIG (reference sequence). The CDR3, as DNA: TGTGCCTGGGGGGACAGCGGTCAGCCCCAGCATTTT. Its protein product is CAWGDSGQPQHF.

The chain uses TRBV30 and TRBJ1-1, with 8 bases lining up with TRBD1. CDR1 is GTSNPN, CDR2 SVGIG, per germline (reference sequence). The CDR3 sequence is 17 residues long. V trimming: 0 bases; J trimming: 6 bases; junction bases outside the gene matches: 15. DNA for the CDR3: TGTGCCTGGAGTGTACGGGGACAGGAGGGTATTAGGGCTGAAGCTTTCTTT. Its protein is CAWSVRGQEGIRAEAFF.

The V gene is TRBV11-2, the J gene TRBJ1-4; the D gene is possibly TRBD1 (5 bases). Germline V gene data show CDR1 as SGHAT and CDR2 as FQNNGV. The CDR3 length is 13 residues. V was trimmed by 2 bases and J by 6 bases, leaving 7 bases between them. CDR3 sequence reads: CASSLTTDEKLFF. The CDR3 bases are TGTGCCAGCAGCTTAACGACAGATGAAAAACTGTTTTTT.

The chain couples TRBV25-1 to TRBJ2-1, with 9 bases matching TRBD2. Trimming at V came to 3 bases and at J to 4 bases, leaving 7 bases not matched to a gene. The CDR3 runs 16 residues. Germline V gives CDR1 MGHDK, CDR2 SYGVNS. The CDR3 DNA follows: TGTGCCAGCAGTGACCCTGCGGGGGGGCCTTACAATGAGCAGTTCTTC. Residues: CASSDPAGGPYNEQFF.

The chain carries TRBV24-1 and TRBJ2-1; D possibly matches TRBD1 or TRBD2 (5 bases each). This CDR3 region has 16 residues. V was pared by 0 bases and J by 8 bases, with 16 bases between. Germline-derived CDR1 and CDR2 are KGHDR and SFDVKD. CDR3 region: CATSDLQGRNSDEQFF. As DNA, the CDR3 is TGTGCCACCAGTGATTTGCAGGGCAGAAATAGCGATGAGCAGTTCTTC.

J is TRBJ2-7 and V is TRBV30, with D possibly matching TRBD2 (5 bases). Germline CDR1 is GTSNPN and CDR2 is SVGIG (reference sequence). The CDR3 has 12 amino acids. V gave up 5 bases and J gave up 3 bases, with 11 bases separating them. The CDR3 region has the DNA TGTGCCTGGGGAGTCGGGGTCTACGAGCAGTACTTC. It yields the protein CAWGVGVYEQYF.

This rearrangement joins TRBV6-1 to TRBJ2-7; D is possibly TRBD1 (5 bases). The CDR3 has 11 residues. V lost 3 bases and J lost 6, with 6 bases in between. The germline CDR1 and CDR2 sequences are MNHNS and SASEGT. The CDR3 DNA reads as TGTGCCAGCAGTGACAGGGTCGAGCAGTACTTC. Protein sequence: CASSDRVEQYF.

In DNA form, the CDR3 reads TGTGCCACTTCGGACAGTCCCTCTGGGGCCAACGTCCTGACTTTC. Protein sequence: CATSDSPSGANVLTF. The chain is built from TRBV6-5 and TRBJ2-6; maybe TRBD1 (6 bases). The germline V gene encodes CDR1 MNHEY and CDR2 SVGAGI. V was cut by 10 bases and J by 0 bases, with 13 bases left in between. The CDR3 contains 15 residues.

The chain recombines TRBV18 with TRBJ1-4; D not certain. In germline, CDR1 is KGHSH, CDR2 LQKENI. V was shortened by 2 bases and J by 0 bases, with 4 bases between the two germline ends. This CDR3 region has 14 residues. CDR3 amino acids: CASSPGTTNEKLFF. The CDR3, as DNA: TGTGCCAGCTCACCAGGGACAACTAATGAAAAACTGTTTTTT.

V and J are TRBV6-2 or TRBV6-3 and TRBJ2-3, with TRBD2 identical over 12 bases. Trimming at V came to 4 bases and at J to 1 base, leaving 12 bases not matched to a gene. This CDR3 region has 19 residues. Germline V CDR1 and CDR2: MNHEY, SVGEGT. CDR3 nucleotides: TGTGCCAGCAGTTTGCTCCAACTAGCGGGGGGAGGAGGCACAGATACGCAGTATTTT. Amino acid sequence: CASSLLQLAGGGGTDTQYF.

The genes are TRBV4-1 and TRBJ2-7; D unclear. V lost 1 base, J lost 3 bases, and 7 bases lay in between. CDR1 and CDR2 from the germline V gene are MGHRA and YSYEKL. The CDR3 extends over 13 amino acids. The CDR3 here is CASSQAQNYEQYF. CDR3 DNA: TGCGCCAGCAGCCAAGCACAGAACTACGAGCAGTACTTC.

J is TRBJ2-7 and V is TRBV24-1, with 9 bases aligning to TRBD1. With 2 bases clipped from V and 5 bases from J, the junction kept 3 bases outside the gene matches. The CDR3 sequence is 14 residues long. Germline values: CDR1 KGHDR, CDR2 SFDVKD. The CDR3 is CATSDWDRADEQYF. CDR3 nucleotides: TGTGCCACCAGTGATTGGGACAGGGCCGACGAGCAGTACTTC.

The J gene is TRBJ1-5, the V gene TRBV19, with 7 bases that match TRBD1. Germline V gene data show CDR1 as LNHDA and CDR2 as SQIVND (reference sequence). With 6 bases clipped from V and 0 bases from J, the junction kept 2 bases outside the gene matches. This CDR3 has 14 residues. In DNA form, the CDR3 reads TGTGCCAGTAGGGGACAGATTAGCAATCAGCCCCAGCATTTT. Protein sequence: CASRGQISNQPQHF.